This TCR beta chain was found in a study of beta chain features in type 1 diabetes. Sorted CD4+ subsets: naive, central memory, regulatory, stem cell-like memory (CD45RO/CCR7/CD25/CD127/CD95/CD27 panel). The whole isolated RNA underwent reverse transcription, so sequencing captured expressed TCRB transcripts. The data were produced by immunoSEQ multiplex PCR, yet TCRdb's version contains in-frame clones alone and is incomplete. The sample consists of about 620,000 clones, roughly 15% of them appearing once. This clonotype was obtained from a man younger than 35 in good health. The sequenced sample consisted of naive CD4+ T cells from blood.

CDR3 in amino acids: CASSLDVSTDTQYF. CDR3 sequence (DNA): TGTGCCAGCAGCTTAGACGTCAGCACAGATACGCAGTATTTT. This chain connects TRBV7-3 to TRBJ2-3; D gene uncertain. Germline CDR1 and CDR2: SGHTA and FQGTGA. V lost 2 bases, J lost 0 bases, and 6 bases lay in between. This CDR3 contains 14 residues.